The clone carrying this TCR beta chain turned up a few times. The antigen is undetermined. Libraries were prepared by immunoSEQ multiplex PCR; TCRdb keeps only in-frame clonotypes and omits some of them. The table shows approximately 18,000 clones, with around 60% occurring only once. The sample originates from a study of T cell repertoires in ileal Crohn's disease. Study-level findings and limits: Endoscopic recurrence occurred in every patient whose clonality exceeded 26.8%.

J was trimmed by 4 bases and V by 8 bases; bases with no gene match: 6. The CDR3 sequence is 14 residues long. Germline CDR1 reads MNHNY; CDR2 reads SVGAGI (reference sequence). The chain uses TRBV6-6 and TRBJ2-2, with 8 nucleotides matching TRBD1. Sequencing was carried out using ileal tissue. The source of this sequence is an adult with Crohn's disease. CDR3 residues: CASAGGLGTGELFF. Written as DNA, the CDR3 is TGTGCCAGCGCAGGGGGCTTGGGCACCGGGGAGCTGTTTTTT.